These 9 T cell receptor beta chains were sequenced from one sample in a study of neurological immune-mediated disorders. Each CDR3 protein gets one entry after TCRdb re-called the 5' RACE reads with MiXCR. The sample lists over 25,000 distinct CDR3 sequences, approximately 24% occurring once. Sequencing was performed on CD4+ T cells from blood. Receptors were obtained from a man between 45 and 60 years old with HTLV-1-associated myelopathy (HAM/TSP).

The sample holds many counts of this clonotype. One end of the junction does not line up with germline, which may come from a read error. The chain uses TRBV10-2 and TRBJ2-7; weak D call: TRBD1 (5 bases). The CDR3 loop spans 12 amino acids. CDR1 is WSHSY and CDR2 is SAAADI in the germline V gene. This CDR3 is CASSDRAYGQYF. The CDR3, as DNA: TGCGCCAGCAGTGACAGGGCCTACGGGCAGTACTTC.

V and J are TRBV10-2 and TRBJ2-1, with D unresolved. The germline gives CDR1 WSHSY, CDR2 SAAADI. CDR3 length equals 13 residues. V lost 5 bases and J lost 4, with 9 bases in between. The CDR3 spells CASSTLEYNEQFF. DNA for the CDR3: TGCGCCAGCAGTACCCTTGAGTACAATGAGCAGTTCTTC.

J is TRBJ2-3 and V is TRBV12-3 or TRBV12-4; D tentatively reads TRBD1 or TRBD2 (5 bases each). The V gene lost 4 bases and the J gene lost 9 bases, with 20 bases spanning the gap. This CDR3 has 15 residues. In DNA, the CDR3 is TGTGCCAGCAGTTCTCACGGGGCTCCTTTGGGGACGCAGTATTTT. It translates to CASSSHGAPLGTQYF.

This clonotype was seen at least ten times. V usage is TRBV7-3 and J usage is TRBJ2-7, with D maybe TRBD1 (6 bases). Trimming stripped 3 bases from V and 0 bases from J, with 6 bases between. Germline V gene data show CDR1 as SGHTA and CDR2 as FQGTGA. CDR3 length: 13 amino acids. The CDR3 nucleotides read TGTGCCAGCAGCTTGGACAGCTCCTACGAGCAGTACTTC. Translating gives CASSLDSSYEQYF.

V usage is TRBV5-6 and J usage is TRBJ1-2; 8 nucleotides line up with TRBD1. Trimming removed 2 bases from V and 3 bases from J; junction bases left unmatched: 3. The CDR3 totals 14 residues. Germline V lookup: CDR1 SGHDT, CDR2 YYEEEE. CDR3 sequence reads: CASSFPGQDYGYTF. The CDR3 DNA reads TGTGCCAGCAGCTTCCCGGGACAGGACTATGGCTACACCTTC.

This clonotype was seen ten or more times. The rearrangement links TRBV20-1 to TRBJ2-1; 13 bases align to TRBD2. CDR3 length: 15 residues. Germline CDR1 is DFQATT and CDR2 is SNEGSKA (reference sequence). V was pared by 5 bases and J by 6 bases, with 7 bases of the junction left unmatched. The CDR3 here is CSAVGTSGASNEQFF. CDR3 nucleotides: TGCAGTGCTGTCGGGACTAGCGGGGCGAGCAATGAGCAGTTCTTC.

This clonotype has a count of ten or more. This chain uses TRBV3-1 with TRBJ1-1; the D is unclear. The CDR3 sequence is 12 residues long. The V and J ends lost 1 base and 7 bases respectively, with 7 bases between them. Germline assignment: CDR1 LGHDT and CDR2 YNNKEL (reference sequence). The CDR3 protein is CASSQGSYEAFF. The CDR3 DNA sequence: TGTGCCAGCAGCCAAGGATCTTATGAAGCTTTCTTT.

In this sample, this clonotype turned up many times. V is TRBV5-1 and J is TRBJ2-1; D possibly uses TRBD1 or TRBD2 (5 bases each). Between the trimmed V and J ends, which lost 0 bases and 7 bases, there was a span of 8 bases. Germline assignment: CDR1 SGHRS and CDR2 YFSETQ. This CDR3 spans 13 amino acids. As DNA, the CDR3 is TGCGCCAGCAGCTTGGGTGAGGGGAATGAGCAGTTCTTC. Amino acids: CASSLGEGNEQFF.

This clonotype was counted many times. This rearrangement joins TRBV11-3 to TRBJ2-5; D gene ambiguous. The germline V gene encodes CDR1 SGHNT and CDR2 YENEEA. V gave up 5 bases and J gave up 2 bases, with 9 bases separating them. This CDR3 is built from 13 residues. Written as DNA, the CDR3 is TGTGCCAGCAGCCGTAGGGCTCAAGAGACCCAGTACTTC. This encodes CASSRRAQETQYF.